This record concerns one T cell receptor beta chain sequence. The source of the sample is a study of T cell changes during pregnancy in multiple sclerosis. V lost 4 bases and J lost 6; bases outside the gene matches: 11. The V gene's germline CDR1 is SGDLS and CDR2 YYNGEE. The CDR3 has 15 amino acids. Sequencing was performed with immunoSEQ multiplex PCR; in TCRdb, only in-frame clones are kept and a portion is missing. The table has around 34,000 clones, 75% to 90% seen once; the top ten hold roughly 4.8%. The V and J genes are TRBV9 and TRBJ1-1, with 8 bases matching TRBD1. The TCR originated in a female donor with multiple sclerosis, enrolled in a pregnancy study. The sequences come from CD8+ T cells from peripheral blood mononuclear cells, collected after pregnancy. The CDR3 DNA is TGTGCCAGCAGCCCCTCAGGGGGCCCAGGAGCTGAAGCTTTCTTT. It yields the protein CASSPSGGPGAEAFF.